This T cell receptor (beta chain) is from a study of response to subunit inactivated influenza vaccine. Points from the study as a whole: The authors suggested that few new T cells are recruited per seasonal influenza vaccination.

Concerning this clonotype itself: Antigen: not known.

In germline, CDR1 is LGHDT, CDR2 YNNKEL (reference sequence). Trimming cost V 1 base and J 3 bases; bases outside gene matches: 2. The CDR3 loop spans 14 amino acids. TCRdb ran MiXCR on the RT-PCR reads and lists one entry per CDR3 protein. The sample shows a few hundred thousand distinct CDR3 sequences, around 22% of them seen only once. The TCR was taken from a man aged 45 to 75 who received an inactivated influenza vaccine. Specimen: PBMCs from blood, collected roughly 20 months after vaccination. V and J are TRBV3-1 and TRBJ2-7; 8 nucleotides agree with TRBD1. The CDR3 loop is CASSQGTGSYEQYF. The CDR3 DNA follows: TGTGCCAGCAGCCAAGGGACAGGGAGCTACGAGCAGTACTTC.